This is a list of T cell receptor beta chains from one sample in a study of T cell responses to AZD1222 COVID-19 vaccine. TCRdb keeps only in-frame clones here, not all; method: immunoSEQ multiplex PCR. Of 140,000 or so clones detected, approximately 90% appear once; the ten largest clones hold about 4.1%. Material: peripheral blood, obtained 28 days after the second AZD1222 dose. These receptors were obtained from an adult who received the AZD1222 COVID-19 vaccine. The CDR3 runs from the conserved cysteine through the conserved F or W. The D gene is left open where the match is weak. The size of a clone is reported for some rows only, either as once, few or many, or as a class for expanded clones.

>TRBJ1-6|TRBV6-5|NA|TRBD1
CASRPGQGVSPLHF
TGTGCCAGCAGACCGGGACAGGGGGTGTCACCCCTCCACTTT
>TRBJ1-2|TRBV5-5|NA|TRBD1
CASSPTQGDVGYTF
TGTGCCAGCAGCCCAACTCAGGGGGACGTTGGCTACACCTTC
>TRBJ2-7|TRBV6-5|NA|TRBD1
CASSSLGTGSYEQYF
TGTGCCAGCAGTTCACTCGGGACAGGGTCCTACGAGCAGTACTTC
>TRBJ1-4|TRBV5-5|NA|NA
CASSFAVGEKLFF
TGTGCCAGCAGCTTTGCCGTTGGTGAAAAACTGTTTTTT
>TRBJ2-2|TRBV5-1|NA|NA
CASRLFSTGTGELFF
TGCGCCAGCAGGCTTTTCAGCACTGGGACCGGGGAGCTGTTTTTT
>TRBJ2-2|TRBV7-2|NA|TRBD1
CASSFRQGRTGELFF
TGTGCCAGCAGCTTTCGACAGGGAAGAACCGGGGAGCTGTTTTTT
>TRBJ1-2|TRBV6-6|once|TRBD1
CASQGPQGALGYTF
TGTGCCAGTCAAGGCCCCCAGGGGGCGCTTGGCTACACCTTC
>TRBJ2-1|TRBV2|NA|NA
CASSEGSLASDFEQFF
TGTGCCAGCAGTGAAGGGAGTCTAGCGAGCGATTTTGAGCAGTTCTTC
>TRBJ2-1|TRBV5-1|NA|NA
CASSLGPGGNEQFF
TGCGCCAGCAGCTTGGGACCGGGTGGGAATGAGCAGTTCTTC
>TRBJ1-1|TRBV19|NA|NA
CASSSFGGENTEAFF
TGTGCCAGTAGTAGCTTTGGAGGGGAGAACACTGAAGCTTTCTTT
>TRBJ2-7|TRBV6-1|NA|NA
CASSPVAYEQYF
TGTGCCAGCAGTCCGGTGGCCTACGAGCAGTACTTC
>TRBJ1-5|TRBV9|NA|TRBD1
CASSPGQGGVQPQHF
TGTGCCAGCAGCCCAGGACAGGGAGGAGTCCAGCCCCAGCATTTT
>TRBJ2-1|TRBV6-5|NA|NA
CATGTPHNEQFF
TGTGCCACCGGGACACCCCACAATGAGCAGTTCTTC
>TRBJ1-2|TRBV12-3/TRBV12-4|NA|NA
CASSSDRRLSYTF
TGTGCCAGCAGTTCAGACCGTCGGCTGTCCTACACCTTC
>TRBJ1-6|TRBV5-8|once|NA
CASSLWGSNSPLHF
TGTGCCAGCAGCTTATGGGGATCCAATTCACCCCTCCACTTT
>TRBJ2-1|TRBV19|NA|NA
CASSPRTDEQFF
TGTGCCAGTAGTCCAAGGACAGATGAGCAGTTCTTC
>TRBJ2-3|TRBV28|NA|NA
CASSLGRWTYTDTQYF
TGTGCCAGCAGTTTAGGGAGATGGACTTACACAGATACGCAGTATTTT
>TRBJ1-1|TRBV6-2/TRBV6-3|NA|NA
CASSYDGGHTYTEAFF
TGTGCCAGCAGTTACGATGGGGGACATACTTACACTGAAGCTTTCTTT
>TRBJ1-2|TRBV27|NA|TRBD1
CASGLPGTAGGYTF
TGTGCCAGCGGACTGCCCGGGACAGCGGGTGGCTACACCTTC
>TRBJ2-3|TRBV9|NA|NA
CASTAGVTTDTQYF
TGTGCCAGCACCGCTGGGGTTACCACAGATACGCAGTATTTT
>TRBJ2-7|TRBV9|NA|NA
CASSVSPGDEGYEQYF
TGTGCCAGCAGCGTATCCCCCGGGGACGAGGGCTACGAGCAGTACTTC
>TRBJ1-6|TRBV6-5|NA|NA
CASTFELLGPLHF
TGTGCCAGCACATTCGAGCTTCTAGGACCCCTCCACTTT
>TRBJ2-1|TRBV2|NA|NA
CASSDRLYNEQFF
TGTGCCAGCAGTGACAGGCTTTACAATGAGCAGTTCTTC
>TRBJ2-1|TRBV21-1|once|NA
CASSKVSSSSYNEQFF
TGTGCCAGCAGCAAAGTAAGCTCGAGCTCCTACAATGAGCAGTTCTTC
>TRBJ2-5|TRBV20-1|NA|NA
CSTGNQETQYF
TGCAGTACCGGGAATCAAGAGACCCAGTACTTC
>TRBJ1-3|TRBV7-2|NA|NA
CASTLSGGGNTIYF
TGTGCCAGCACCCTTTCAGGCGGAGGAAACACCATATATTTT
>TRBJ2-5|TRBV7-3|NA|TRBD2
CASSLRVRGNAETQYF
TGTGCCAGCAGCTTACGTGTGCGGGGGAACGCAGAGACCCAGTACTTC
>TRBJ2-3|TRBV27|once|TRBD2
CASSLGVSGGGDTQYF
TGTGCCAGCAGTTTGGGCGTGTCGGGAGGAGGTGATACGCAGTATTTT
>TRBJ2-3|TRBV9|once|TRBD2
CASSAGTSGGAVKYF
TGTGCCAGCAGCGCCGGGACTAGCGGGGGGGCTGTCAAGTATTTT
>TRBJ1-1|TRBV9|once|NA
CASSSQNTEAFF
TGTGCCAGCAGCTCCCAGAACACTGAAGCTTTCTTT
>TRBJ1-1|TRBV25-1|NA|TRBD1
CASTWTGGFEAFF
TGTGCCAGCACTTGGACAGGGGGATTTGAAGCTTTCTTT
>TRBJ1-5|TRBV14|NA|NA
CASSQPNQPQHF
TGTGCCAGCAGCCAGCCGAATCAGCCCCAGCATTTT
>TRBJ1-1|TRBV6-5|NA|NA
CASRRDRYTEAFF
TGTGCCAGCAGGCGGGACCGATACACTGAAGCTTTCTTT
>TRBJ1-6|TRBV2|NA|NA
CASRTVGSYNSPLHF
TGTGCCAGCAGGACAGTGGGGTCCTATAATTCACCCCTCCACTTT
>TRBJ1-5|TRBV19|NA|TRBD1
CASRRIQGARQPQHF
TGTGCCAGTAGACGAATACAGGGGGCGCGGCAGCCCCAGCATTTT
>TRBJ1-5|TRBV6-5|NA|NA
CASSRDGGIWPQHF
TGTGCCAGCAGTAGGGACGGAGGTATTTGGCCCCAGCATTTT
>TRBJ2-1|TRBV7-9|NA|TRBD2
CASSLVPSGFYNEQFF
TGTGCCAGCAGCTTAGTGCCTAGCGGCTTCTACAATGAGCAGTTCTTC
>TRBJ2-5|TRBV7-9|NA|TRBD2
CASSLAGTSETQYF
TGTGCCAGCAGCTTAGCGGGGACTAGCGAGACCCAGTACTTC
>TRBJ2-3|TRBV4-2|once|TRBD2
CASSRPGTSGEGWTDTQYF
TGTGCCAGCAGCCGGCCCGGGACTAGCGGGGAGGGGTGGACAGATACGCAGTATTTT